Listed here are 12 T cell receptor beta chains from one sample, sequenced in a study of Tregs in tolerant kidney transplant recipients. TCRdb's copy holds only in-frame clones and misses some; the assay was immunoSEQ multiplex PCR. Here the sample spans some 250,000 clones, about four fifths being singletons. The sample comprised CD4+ T cells from blood. These receptor sequences come from a human donor in good health.

This chain connects TRBV5-1 to TRBJ1-2; 10 bases agree with TRBD1. This CDR3 comprises 17 residues. The V segment lost 0 bases and the J segment 3 bases; nucleotides outside the gene matches: 8. From germline, CDR1 is SGHRS and CDR2 YFSETQ. The CDR3 loop reads CASSLDPGQGVDYGYTF. The CDR3 DNA reads TGCGCCAGCAGCTTGGACCCTGGACAGGGGGTGGACTATGGCTACACCTTC. Using reference TRBV5-1 and TRBJ1-2 for the parts outside the CDR3, the full variable domain is KAGVTQTPRYLIKTRGQQVTLSCSPISGHRSVSWYQQTPGQGLQFLFEYFSETQRNKGNFPGRFSGRQFSNSRSEMNVSTLELGDSALYLCASSLDPGQGVDYGYTFGSGTRLTVV.

The genes are TRBV5-1 and TRBJ2-7, with 7 bases matching TRBD1. V gave up 4 bases and J gave up 3 bases; unmatched junction bases: 10. CDR1 SGHRS and CDR2 YFSETQ come from the germline V gene. The CDR3 totals 15 residues. The CDR3 reads CASSPSRQGVYEQYF. In DNA, the CDR3 is TGCGCCAGCAGCCCCTCCCGACAGGGAGTCTACGAGCAGTACTTC.

In its sample, this clone was seen a few times. The chain recombines TRBV4-2 with TRBJ1-5; D not resolved. V lost 0 bases and J 0 bases, leaving 9 bases between the germline ends. In germline, CDR1 is LGHNA, CDR2 YNFKEQ. CDR3 length equals 16 residues. DNA for the CDR3: TGTGCCAGCAGCCAAGATCGAGGTGTTAGCAATCAGCCCCAGCATTTT. Translated, it gives CASSQDRGVSNQPQHF.

The V call is TRBV18, the J call TRBJ2-7; D unclear. The CDR3 runs 15 residues. CDR1 KGHSH and CDR2 LQKENI come from the germline V gene. Trimming took 0 bases from V and 1 from J, leaving 10 bases between them. CDR3 sequence (DNA): TGTGCCAGCTCACCACCGACGGGTCTATCCTACGAGCAGTACTTC. Translated, it gives CASSPPTGLSYEQYF. The entire variable domain, with the rest obtained from reference TRBV18 and TRBJ2-7, is as follows: NAGVMQNPRHLVRRRGQEARLRCSPMKGHSHVYWYRQLPEEGLKFMVYLQKENIIDESGMPKERFSAEFPKEGPSILRIQQVVRGDSAAYFCASSPPTGLSYEQYFGPGTRLTVT.

The CDR3 sequence: CAWSVLGYGEQYF. CDR3 bases: TGTGCCTGGAGTGTACTTGGGTACGGCGAGCAGTACTTC. V gene TRBV30 combines with J gene TRBJ2-7; D unresolved. Trimming stripped 0 bases from V and 6 bases from J, with 12 bases between. Per the germline V gene, CDR1 is GTSNPN and CDR2 is SVGIG (reference sequence). The CDR3 loop spans 13 amino acids.

The rearrangement uses TRBV6-4 and TRBJ2-7, with D maybe TRBD2 (6 bases). CDR1 is MRHNA, CDR2 SNTAGT, per germline. V lost 2 bases and J lost 3, with 35 bases in between. The CDR3 consists of 22 residues. The CDR3 loop reads CASSDRRHSRLARLREFYEQYF. As DNA, the CDR3 is TGTGCCAGCAGTGACCGCCGTCATTCCCGTCTGGCCCGACTTCGGGAGTTCTACGAGCAGTACTTC.

This sequence joins TRBV5-6 and TRBJ2-1, with 7 bases aligning to TRBD2. Looked up from germline, CDR1 is SGHDT and CDR2 is YYEEEE. CDR3 length: 17 amino acids. The trim removed 3 bases at V and 1 base at J, leaving 10 bases unmatched. The CDR3 loop is CASSSPLAGVSYNEQFF. The CDR3 region has the DNA TGTGCCAGCAGCTCCCCCCTTGCGGGAGTATCCTACAATGAGCAGTTCTTC. Complete variable domain (other parts from reference TRBV5-6 and TRBJ2-1): DAGVTQSPTHLIKTRGQQVTLRCSPKSGHDTVSWYQQALGQGPQFIFQYYEEEERQRGNFPDRFSGHQFPNYSSELNVNALLLGDSALYLCASSSPLAGVSYNEQFFGPGTRLTVL.

This chain uses TRBV19 with TRBJ2-6; D not resolved. Germline CDR1 and CDR2: LNHDA and SQIVND (reference sequence). The CDR3 loop spans 17 amino acids. Trimming stripped 2 bases from V and 0 bases from J, with 11 bases between. The CDR3 loop reads CASSILVSNSGANVLTF. DNA of the CDR3: TGTGCCAGTAGTATATTAGTATCAAACTCTGGGGCCAACGTCCTGACTTTC.

V gene TRBV15 combines with J gene TRBJ1-4, with unresolved D. This CDR3 is 15 amino acids long. The V gene's germline CDR1 is LNHNV and CDR2 YYDKDF (reference sequence). V was cut by 4 bases and J by 8 bases, with 17 bases left in between. The CDR3 is CATSKDPGLGEKLFF. The CDR3 coding sequence is TGTGCCACCAGCAAAGATCCGGGGTTGGGAGAAAAACTGTTTTTT. Full variable domain (rest looked up from reference TRBV15 and TRBJ1-4): DAMVIQNPRYQVTQFGKPVTLSCSQTLNHNVMYWYQQKSSQAPKLLFHYYDKDFNNEADTPDNFQSRRPNTSFCFLDIRSPGLGDTAMYLCATSKDPGLGEKLFFGSGTQLSVL.

This clone was seen a single time. This chain joins TRBV14 and TRBJ2-7; D perhaps matches TRBD1 (5 bases). V dropped 0 bases and J dropped 6 bases, with 15 bases sitting between them. Looked up from germline, CDR1 is SGHDN and CDR2 is FVKESK. The CDR3 covers 15 residues. The CDR3 DNA reads as TGTGCCAGCAGCCAAGATTCCCGCAGGGTAAGCGAGCAGTACTTC. Translating it yields CASSQDSRRVSEQYF.

This chain links TRBV28 with TRBJ2-3; D is uncertain. Trimming cost V 3 bases and J 11 bases, with 15 bases left between them. In germline, CDR1 is MDHEN, CDR2 SYDVKM. The CDR3 runs to 13 residues. In DNA form, the CDR3 reads TGTGCCAGCAGTTTGTTGGCCTTAAAGGGGCAGTATTTT. Protein sequence: CASSLLALKGQYF.

This rearrangement joins TRBV13 to TRBJ2-2; 7 bases fit TRBD2. The germline CDR1 and CDR2 sequences are PRHDT and FYEKMQ (reference sequence). Germline trimming cut 7 bases from V and 2 bases from J; bases unmatched to any gene: 7. The CDR3 consists of 15 residues. CDR3 protein: CASKGLAVNTGELFF. The CDR3 bases are TGTGCCAGCAAGGGCCTAGCGGTAAACACCGGGGAGCTGTTTTTT. The whole variable domain, remainder taken from reference TRBV13 and TRBJ2-2, is AAGVIQSPRHLIKEKRETATLKCYPIPRHDTVYWYQQGPGQDPQFLISFYEKMQSDKGSIPDRFSAQQFSDYHSELNMSSLELGDSALYFCASKGLAVNTGELFFGEGSRLTVL.